One sample yielded the 18 T cell receptor beta chains listed below, sequenced in a study of regulatory T cells in long-lasting Graves disease. Library construction for TCR beta used iRepertoire HTBI primers and Arm-PCR of CDR3 regions. A single record per CDR3 protein comes from TCRdb applying MiXCR to the multiplex PCR reads. The table has 300,000 to 450,000 distinct CDR3 sequences, 15% to 19% seen once. Time point defined: newly diagnosed GD, antithyroid drugs for less than 3 months. PBMCs were the source of the RNA used for TCR sequencing. The sequenced sample was peripheral blood mononuclear cells (PBMCs), obtained at new diagnosis, from a patient treated with antithyroid drugs. The receptors derive from a female donor with Graves disease.

On this clonotype itself: A read error may produce the germline difference seen at one junction end. The rearrangement links TRBV5-1 to TRBJ1-1, with 9 positions matching TRBD1. This CDR3 has 15 residues. The germline CDR1 and CDR2 sequences are SGHRS and YFSETQ. The CDR3 reads CASSYGTGSLTEASF. The CDR3 coding sequence is TGCGCCAGCAGTTACGGGACAGGGTCCCTCACTGAAGCTTCCTTT.

The chain carries TRBV20-1 and TRBJ1-4, with 10 bases lining up with TRBD1. Per germline, CDR1 DFQATT and CDR2 SNEGSKA (reference sequence). This CDR3 spans 14 amino acids. Trimming at V came to 4 bases and at J to 4 bases, leaving 3 bases not matched to a gene. CDR3 sequence (DNA): TGCAGTGCTACCGGGACAGGGGATAATGAAAAACTGTTTTTT. Its protein product is CSATGTGDNEKLFF.

This clonotype was detected ten times or more. The V call is TRBV4-1, the J call TRBJ1-1; TRBD1 aligns across 8 bases. Germline V gene lookup returns CDR1 MGHRA and CDR2 YSYEKL. The CDR3 spans 15 residues. V shed 1 base, J shed 8 bases, and the junction held 9 bases outside the gene matches. The CDR3 protein is CASSQGGRGLSEAFF. As DNA, the CDR3 is TGCGCCAGCAGCCAAGGGGGCAGGGGGCTAAGCGAAGCTTTCTTT.

This clonotype was recorded many times. CDR3 sequence (DNA): TGTGCCAGCAGCGCCAAACAGGGGAACACTGAAGCTTTCTTT. Translated, it gives CASSAKQGNTEAFF. The chain combines TRBV9 with TRBJ1-1, with D perhaps matching TRBD1 (6 bases). CDR1 is SGDLS, CDR2 YYNGEE, per germline. CDR3 length equals 14 residues. Trimming removed 3 bases at V and 1 base at J, with 10 bases between.

This clonotype was picked up many times. The chain links TRBV10-3 to TRBJ2-3; D not certain. Trimming took off 10 bases at V and 3 bases at J, with 11 bases between the two ends. The CDR3 is 12 residues long. The germline V gene has CDR1 ENHRY and CDR2 SYGVKD. The CDR3 spells CATNKGTDTQYF. The CDR3 DNA reads TGTGCCACGAACAAGGGAACAGATACGCAGTATTTT.

This clonotype was detected many times. The chain combines TRBV27 with TRBJ1-1; maybe TRBD1 (6 bases). The CDR3 consists of 11 residues. Deletions cut 5 bases from V and 8 bases from J, with 9 bases between. Germline lookup yields CDR1 MNHEY and CDR2 SMNVEV (reference sequence). CDR3 DNA sequence: TGTGCCAGCAGTCGGGGGCCCGAAGCTTTCTTT. It specifies CASSRGPEAFF.

This clonotype was found many times. The chain couples TRBV20-1 to TRBJ1-4; D gene uncertain. This CDR3 spans 13 amino acids. V was shortened by 6 bases and J by 7 bases, with 15 bases between the two germline ends. The V gene's germline CDR1 is DFQATT and CDR2 SNEGSKA (reference sequence). The chain's CDR3 is CSAKGPFSEKLFF. CDR3 nucleotide sequence: TGCAGTGCGAAGGGCCCCTTTAGTGAAAAACTGTTTTTT.

The chain recombines TRBV27 with TRBJ2-1; D gene uncertain. The CDR3 is 12 amino acids. Germline V gene sequence: CDR1 MNHEY, CDR2 SMNVEV (reference sequence). V gave up 8 bases and J gave up 6 bases, with 11 bases separating them. The CDR3 DNA is TGTGCCAGCGCCCCCCTAGGCAATGAGCAGTTCTTC. Encoded protein: CASAPLGNEQFF.

At least ten counts were recorded for this clonotype. The chain uses TRBV27 and TRBJ2-7, with D perhaps TRBD2 (6 bases). The CDR3 extends over 14 amino acids. The V end lost 3 bases, the J end lost 3 bases, and 12 bases lay between the germline ends. Germline V gene data show CDR1 as MNHEY and CDR2 as SMNVEV (reference sequence). The CDR3, as DNA: TGTGCCAGCAGTTTGGCGGGATATGGCTACGAGCAGTACTTC. Amino acids: CASSLAGYGYEQYF.

The V and J genes are TRBV3-1 and TRBJ1-5; a weak D match, TRBD2 (5 bases). The end of the DNA fits TRBJ2-3 better, so the J call may be wrong. The CDR3 is 16 residues long. Looked up from germline, CDR1 is LGHDT and CDR2 is YNNKEL (reference sequence). CDR3 sequence reads: CASSPQEANGNQPQYF. The CDR3 nucleotides read TGTGCCAGCAGCCCCCAGGAGGCCAATGGCAATCAGCCCCAGTATTTT.

This clonotype was observed at least ten times. It is unclear where the CDR3 begins or ends on the DNA, so no DNA is shown, and the CDR3 is as TCRdb lists it. The V gene is TRBV27, the J gene TRBJ2-1; TRBD1 reflects the table's D call only, with no check against the DNA. The CDR3 length is 17 residues, termini included. Germline values: CDR1 MNHEY, CDR2 SMNVEV (reference sequence). The CDR3: CASSFGPGTGPYNEQFF.

This clonotype appeared many times. This rearrangement joins TRBV6-1 to TRBJ1-3; D is unclear. The CDR3 consists of 15 residues. CDR1 is MNHNS and CDR2 is SASEGT in the germline V gene. Trimming shortened V by 6 bases and J by 2 bases, and 14 bases separated the two germline ends. In DNA, the CDR3 is TGTGCCAGCAGCATCCGTCGGGGAACTGGAAACACCATATATTTT. Amino acid sequence: CASSIRRGTGNTIYF.

The rearrangement joins TRBV7-9 to TRBJ2-5; 12 positions match TRBD2. The germline V gene has CDR1 SEHNR and CDR2 FQNEAQ (reference sequence). This CDR3 comprises 18 residues. Trimming at V came to 5 bases and at J to 1 base, leaving 11 bases not matched to a gene. CDR3 DNA sequence: TGTGCCAGCAGCCCTCCCTGGGGGGGACTAGCGGGCCAAGAGACCCAGTACTTC. Its protein is CASSPPWGGLAGQETQYF.

This clonotype appeared many times. The V and J genes are TRBV6-2 or TRBV6-3 and TRBJ2-1; TRBD2 matches at 8 bases. This CDR3 has 18 residues. Germline loops: CDR1 MNHEY, CDR2 SVGEGT. The trim removed 6 bases at V and 0 bases at J, leaving 13 bases unmatched. The CDR3 nucleotides are TGTGCCAGCAGAAAAGTCGAACTAGCGGATAGCTCCTACAATGAGCAGTTCTTC. Amino acid sequence: CASRKVELADSSYNEQFF.

This clonotype showed up many times. The V call is TRBV10-3, the J call TRBJ2-1; 8 bases are a match to TRBD2. The CDR3 contains 15 residues. Trimming took 7 bases from V and 4 from J; bases not matched to a gene: 9. CDR1 is ENHRY and CDR2 is SYGVKD in the germline V gene. CDR3 region: CAITNIAGTYNEQFF. In DNA form, the CDR3 reads TGTGCCATCACCAACATAGCGGGGACTTACAATGAGCAGTTCTTC.

This chain connects TRBV7-9 to TRBJ1-4; 10 bases agree with TRBD1. V lost 8 bases to trimming and J lost 7 bases; unmatched junction nucleotides: 4. This CDR3 is 13 amino acids long. Per the germline V gene, CDR1 is SEHNR and CDR2 is FQNEAQ (reference sequence). The CDR3 protein is CASGQGDTEKLFF. The CDR3 DNA follows: TGTGCCAGCGGACAGGGGGATACTGAAAAACTGTTTTTT.

This clonotype was counted ten times or more. The junction differs from germline at one of its ends, possibly a read error. This chain joins TRBV4-1 and TRBJ2-1, with TRBD2 identical over 16 bases. The CDR3 spans 20 residues. Germline values: CDR1 MGHRA, CDR2 YSYEKL. CDR3 sequence: CASSHHGTSGRAGRFDEQFF. In DNA form, the CDR3 reads TGTGCCAGCAGCCATCACGGGACTAGCGGGAGGGCCGGTAGATTCGATGAGCAGTTCTTC.

This clonotype has ten or more counts. The chain links TRBV5-1 to TRBJ2-1; D is uncertain. V lost 0 bases, J lost 0 bases, and 10 bases lay in between. Germline V gene sequence: CDR1 SGHRS, CDR2 YFSETQ. CDR3 size: 16 residues. The DNA for the CDR3 is TGCGCCAGCAGCTTGGGCGCGAGGAGCTCCTACAATGAGCAGTTCTTC. Its translation: CASSLGARSSYNEQFF.